This is a list of T cell receptor beta chains from one sample in a study of cytomegalovirus exposure and HLA in healthy donors. Profiled with immunoSEQ multiplex PCR; TCRdb holds only in-frame clones, not every one. Among 100,000 to 150,000 clones, around three quarters were seen once, and the ten largest hold roughly 1.9%. Specimen: PBMCs. The receptors derive from a woman aged 45-65 years in good health and CMV-seronegative. Both conserved end residues are part of each CDR3. A D gene is named only where the DNA matches it firmly. Not every row has a clone size; where given, it reads once, few, many or a size class.

cdr3_nt cdr3_aa j_call clone_size v_call d_call
TGTGCCAGCAGCCAAGAAAGTAGGTGGAGTGGTACGCAGTATTTT CASSQESRWSGTQYF TRBJ2-3 NA TRBV14 NA
TGTGCCAGCAGCTCGGGACAGGGGAATGAAAAACTGTTTTTT CASSSGQGNEKLFF TRBJ1-4 NA TRBV7-2 TRBD1
TGTGCCAGCAGCCATCCAGGGGTGAACACTGAAGCTTTCTTT CASSHPGVNTEAFF TRBJ1-1 NA TRBV14 NA
TGTGCCAGCAGTGAATTTACAGGGAACTATCAAGAGACCCAGTACTTC CASSEFTGNYQETQYF TRBJ2-5 NA TRBV2 NA
TGTGCCACCATGGGGGGTAGCGCAGATACGCAGTATTTT CATMGGSADTQYF TRBJ2-3 NA TRBV19 NA
TGTGCCAGCTCCCAGGCCCCCGGGGAGCTGTTTTTT CASSQAPGELFF TRBJ2-2 NA TRBV6-5 NA
TGTGCCAGCGAACTCCACTATGGCTACACCTTC CASELHYGYTF TRBJ1-2 NA TRBV7-2 NA
TGTGCCAGCAGCGCCGCGACAGGGGCCACTGAAGCTTTCTTT CASSAATGATEAFF TRBJ1-1 NA TRBV7-6 TRBD1
TGCAGCGTTGAAGATCGAGGGCCCCCACAGATAAAGGGCTCACCCCTCCACTTT CSVEDRGPPQIKGSPLHF TRBJ1-6 NA TRBV29-1 NA
TGTGCCAGCAGTCAAATGGCCACAGATACGCAGTATTTT CASSQMATDTQYF TRBJ2-3 NA TRBV27 NA
TGTGCCAGTAGTATGATTCTCGGGGACAGGGCGTCCAAACTGTTTTTT CASSMILGDRASKLFF TRBJ1-4 NA TRBV19 TRBD1
TGCGCCAGCAGCTTTAGTCAGGGGGCCCTCGGGGAGCAGTTCTTC CASSFSQGALGEQFF TRBJ2-1 NA TRBV5-1 TRBD1
TGTGCCAGCAGCGTAGGGACAAGGAACACTGAAGCTTTCTTT CASSVGTRNTEAFF TRBJ1-1 NA TRBV9 NA
TGTGCCAGCAGCTCGGGGCTAGCGGGCTGGGATTACGAGCAGTACTTC CASSSGLAGWDYEQYF TRBJ2-7 NA TRBV7-3 TRBD2
TGCGCCAGCAGCTTGGTCCCGGACAGGGGGAGAAATGAGCAGTTCTTC CASSLVPDRGRNEQFF TRBJ2-1 NA TRBV5-1 TRBD1
TGTGCCAGCAGCCACATGGACAGGGGGGCCTTCTACGAGCAGTACTTC CASSHMDRGAFYEQYF TRBJ2-7 NA TRBV4-2 TRBD1
TGTGCCAGTAGTATGGACAGAAACTATGGCTACACCTTC CASSMDRNYGYTF TRBJ1-2 NA TRBV19 NA
TGTGCCAGCGGCCGGGGGGGAACTAACTATGGCTACACCTTC CASGRGGTNYGYTF TRBJ1-2 NA TRBV6-5 NA
TGCACCATCCTAATTGCTGAATGGGCGACTAATGAAAAACTGTTTTTT CTILIAEWATNEKLFF TRBJ1-4 NA TRBV1 NA
TGTGCCAGCAGTGAGCTAGCGGGAGGGTACAATGAGCAGTTCTTC CASSELAGGYNEQFF TRBJ2-1 medium-sized TRBV6-4 TRBD2
TGCGCCAGCAGCGCTACTAGCGGGAGGGACAATGAGCAGTTCTTC CASSATSGRDNEQFF TRBJ2-1 NA TRBV5-1 TRBD2
TGTGCCACCAGCAGAGGGGGGCAGGCTCTCACTGAAGCTTTCTTT CATSRGGQALTEAFF TRBJ1-1 NA TRBV15 NA
TGTGCCGGAGCGGGGGGATGGGGGGATAGTGGCTACACCTTC CAGAGGWGDSGYTF TRBJ1-2 few TRBV28 NA
TGTGCCAGCAGCTTGCAAGGAGCGGGAGCTCTAGCCAAAAACATTCAGTACTTC CASSLQGAGALAKNIQYF TRBJ2-4 NA TRBV5-4 TRBD2
TGCGCCAGCAGCTTCGAGACTAGCGGAGGATTCTACAATGAGCAGTTCTTC CASSFETSGGFYNEQFF TRBJ2-1 NA TRBV5-1 TRBD2
TGTGCCAGCAGCCGAAACCCGGACAGTTACACCGGGGAGCTGTTTTTT CASSRNPDSYTGELFF TRBJ2-2 NA TRBV6-6 NA
TGTGCCAGCAGCGTAGGCGGGATTCGGGCAGGGAGGGATACGCAGTATTTT CASSVGGIRAGRDTQYF TRBJ2-3 NA TRBV9 NA
TGCGCCAGCAGCCGCAGGGAAACTACTAATGAAAAACTGTTTTTT CASSRRETTNEKLFF TRBJ1-4 NA TRBV5-1 NA
TGCAGCGTTGAATCAGGCGGGACAGATACGCAGTATTTT CSVESGGTDTQYF TRBJ2-3 once TRBV29-1 NA
TGTGCCAGCAGTGACCGGGACAGGGAGATCTATGGCTACACCTTC CASSDRDREIYGYTF TRBJ1-2 NA TRBV28 TRBD1
TGTGCCAGCAGCTGGGGACAGGGGGCAGATACGCAGTATTTT CASSWGQGADTQYF TRBJ2-3 NA TRBV27 TRBD1
TGTGCCAGCAGTTACTCGAGACCGGGCTCTGGAAACACCATATATTTT CASSYSRPGSGNTIYF TRBJ1-3 NA TRBV6-5 NA
TGTGCCAGCAGCTTTGGCAGGGTCTATGGCTACACCTTC CASSFGRVYGYTF TRBJ1-2 NA TRBV7-9 NA
TGTGCCAGCAGCGTAGCTTGGCGGGACTACAATGAGCAGTTCTTC CASSVAWRDYNEQFF TRBJ2-1 NA TRBV9 NA
TGTGCCAGCTCACCACCGGGAGGACTAGCGGGAGAACAGACCCAGTACTTC CASSPPGGLAGEQTQYF TRBJ2-5 NA TRBV18 TRBD2
TGTGCCAGCAGCCTGAGGACTAGCGGGAGAGGCGATACGCAGTATTTT CASSLRTSGRGDTQYF TRBJ2-3 NA TRBV11-1 TRBD2
TGTGCCTGGAGTGTACGTTATGGACACGGGAACACCGGGGAGCTGTTTTTT CAWSVRYGHGNTGELFF TRBJ2-2 NA TRBV30 NA
TGCGCCAGCAGCCTAGTACACCCTGGAGCGGTGGGTGGCAATGAGCAGTTCTTC CASSLVHPGAVGGNEQFF TRBJ2-1 NA TRBV4-3 NA
TGTGCCACCAGCAGAGATCCGGCGGGGGGATACGAGCAGTACTTC CATSRDPAGGYEQYF TRBJ2-7 once TRBV15 TRBD2
TGTGCCAGCAGCGGCGACAGGGGTACTGGAAACACCATATATTTT CASSGDRGTGNTIYF TRBJ1-3 NA TRBV5-5 TRBD1
TGTGCCTGGAGTGTAAACAGGGGTCGGACTGAAGCTTTCTTT CAWSVNRGRTEAFF TRBJ1-1 NA TRBV30 TRBD1
TGTGCCAGCAGCCCTTACACTAGCGGGAGCACAGATACGCAGTATTTT CASSPYTSGSTDTQYF TRBJ2-3 NA TRBV7-8 TRBD2
TGCGCCAGCAGCCAAGAGGCTAGCGGGAGAGACTACGAGCAGTACTTC CASSQEASGRDYEQYF TRBJ2-7 few TRBV4-3 TRBD2
TGTGCCAGCTCCCCCGGACAGGGGGGGTTCCACGAGCAGTACTTC CASSPGQGGFHEQYF TRBJ2-7 NA TRBV18 TRBD1
TGTGCCAGCTCACCACGGGCGGAGGGGTTTACAGAGACCCAGTACTTC CASSPRAEGFTETQYF TRBJ2-5 NA TRBV18 NA
TGTGCCAGCAGCCAACCCACGGGGCCCCAGCATTTT CASSQPTGPQHF TRBJ1-5 NA TRBV7-9 NA
TGTGCCAGCAGCCCCCTCACTGAAGCTTTCTTT CASSPLTEAFF TRBJ1-1 NA TRBV6-6 NA
TGTGCCAGCAGCCCTACCAGGACAGGGCCTCAGCCCGGTGAGCAGTTCTTC CASSPTRTGPQPGEQFF TRBJ2-1 NA TRBV7-2 TRBD1
TGTGCCAGTATGATAGGGCGGGGGCGTGGGTCCTACAATGAGCAGTTCTTC CASMIGRGRGSYNEQFF TRBJ2-1 once TRBV19 NA
TGTGCCAGCAGCCCCCTAGCCCCCCTGGCGAATGAGCAGTTCTTC CASSPLAPLANEQFF TRBJ2-1 few TRBV5-6 NA
TGTGCCAGCAGCTTAGGCCGGGTGGCTAGCGGGAGTACCGGGGAGCTGTTTTTT CASSLGRVASGSTGELFF TRBJ2-2 NA TRBV7-3 TRBD2
TGTGCCAGCAGCCGGACAGGGGGCTTCCCCTACGAGCAGTACTTC CASSRTGGFPYEQYF TRBJ2-7 once TRBV27 TRBD1
TGCGCCAGCAGAGTAGAGGGGGTGAACTATGGCTACACCTTC CASRVEGVNYGYTF TRBJ1-2 once TRBV5-1 NA
TGTGCCAGCAGCCTCGAGAAACCACTCAATGAGCAGTTCTTC CASSLEKPLNEQFF TRBJ2-1 NA TRBV7-6 NA